Each of the 30 T cell receptor beta chains below was sequenced from the same sample in a study of blood T cell repertoires in COVID-19. The protocol was immunoSEQ multiplex PCR, while the TCRdb copy is restricted to in-frame clones and leaves out a portion. The sample carries more than 250,000 clones, over 75% recorded once. Sequencing used peripheral blood. These receptors were obtained from a man aged 50 to 60 with active or convalescent COVID-19.

This clone appeared a few times. The V gene is TRBV19, the J gene TRBJ2-5; 10 bases align to TRBD1. Trimming at V came to 6 bases and at J to 3 bases, leaving 1 base not matched to a gene. The CDR3 has 13 amino acids. The germline V gene encodes CDR1 LNHDA and CDR2 SQIVND (reference sequence). The CDR3 loop reads CASRGTGEETQYF. The CDR3 DNA is TGTGCCAGTAGGGGGACAGGGGAAGAGACCCAGTACTTC.

The V call is TRBV11-3, the J call TRBJ2-7, with 9 bases aligning to TRBD1. The trim removed 5 bases at V and 2 bases at J, leaving 4 bases unmatched. The CDR3 length is 14 residues. Per the germline V gene, CDR1 is SGHNT and CDR2 is YENEEA. The CDR3 DNA follows: TGTGCCAGCAGCCTAGGGACAGGGACCTACGAGCAGTACTTC. Amino acid sequence: CASSLGTGTYEQYF.

The CDR3 loop is CASSQVRASAAEQYF. CDR3 nucleotides: TGCGCCAGCAGCCAAGTGAGGGCTAGCGCGGCCGAGCAGTACTTC. V gene TRBV4-1 combines with J gene TRBJ2-7; D is perhaps TRBD2 (6 bases). Trimming left V 1 base short and J 6 bases short, with 16 bases between. Germline V gene data show CDR1 as MGHRA and CDR2 as YSYEKL. This CDR3 is 15 amino acids long.

The chain has TRBV28 and TRBJ1-4; D gene uncertain. Germline CDR1 and CDR2: MDHEN and SYDVKM. V lost 6 bases and J 7 bases, leaving 15 bases between the germline ends. The CDR3 length is 14 residues. The CDR3 sequence is CASRPTSGSEKLFF. DNA of the CDR3: TGTGCCAGCAGGCCAACGTCGGGTTCTGAAAAACTGTTTTTT. The whole variable domain, remainder taken from reference TRBV28 and TRBJ1-4, is DVKVTQSSRYLVKRTGEKVFLECVQDMDHENMFWYRQDPGLGLRLIYFSYDVKMKEKGDIPEGYSVSREKKERFSLILESASTNQTSMYLCASRPTSGSEKLFFGSGTQLSVL.

This chain joins TRBV10-3 and TRBJ1-5; no firm D call. Germline CDR1 and CDR2: ENHRY and SYGVKD. This CDR3 is built from 14 residues. V gave up 7 bases and J gave up 5 bases, with 15 bases separating them. The CDR3 DNA sequence: TGTGCCATCACTTCAGACCCGAGGCATCAGCCCCAGCATTTT. It codes for CAITSDPRHQPQHF.

The gene calls are TRBV19 and TRBJ2-7; 13 bases map to TRBD2. Trimming took 1 base from V and 0 from J; bases not matched to a gene: 9. This CDR3 comprises 19 residues. The germline gives CDR1 LNHDA, CDR2 SQIVND (reference sequence). CDR3 protein: CASSIGFGTSGTSSYEQYF. The DNA for the CDR3 is TGTGCCAGTAGTATAGGTTTCGGGACTAGCGGGACCAGCTCCTACGAGCAGTACTTC.

The chain has TRBV27 and TRBJ1-1; 9 positions agree with TRBD1. Germline V lookup: CDR1 MNHEY, CDR2 SMNVEV (reference sequence). V lost 5 bases, J lost 0 bases, and 7 bases stayed unmatched. CDR3 length: 16 amino acids. CDR3 DNA: TGTGCCAGCAGTCCCGGGACAGGGAGGGTGAACACTGAAGCTTTCTTT. Translating it yields CASSPGTGRVNTEAFF.

The rearrangement joins TRBV28 to TRBJ1-2, with D perhaps matching TRBD1 (5 bases). Germline V gene sequence: CDR1 MDHEN, CDR2 SYDVKM. V was trimmed by 3 bases and J by 6 bases, leaving 11 bases between them. This CDR3 spans 13 amino acids. The CDR3 region is CASSFIMGHGYTF. CDR3 sequence (DNA): TGTGCCAGCAGTTTCATCATGGGGCATGGCTACACCTTC.

This clone was observed a handful of times. Other DNA sequences from this sample encode an identical CDR3 as well. The V gene is TRBV5-1, the J gene TRBJ2-7; D is possibly TRBD1 (6 bases). Germline values: CDR1 SGHRS, CDR2 YFSETQ. The CDR3 covers 13 residues. Trimming shortened V by 0 bases and J by 4 bases, and 8 bases separated the two germline ends. The CDR3 DNA is TGCGCCAGCAGCTTGGAACAGGGATACGAGCAGTACTTC. This codes for CASSLEQGYEQYF.

The rearrangement links TRBV3-1 (or the pseudogene TRBV3-2) to TRBJ1-3, with no clear D. The CDR3 loop spans 13 amino acids. Germline CDR1 reads LGHDT; CDR2 reads YNNKEL (reference sequence). V dropped 3 bases and J dropped 3 bases, with 6 bases sitting between them. CDR3 DNA sequence: TGTGCCAGCAGCCAGACTGGTGGAAACACCATATATTTT. This codes for CASSQTGGNTIYF.

V and J are TRBV5-1 and TRBJ1-6; 7 nucleotides align to TRBD1. With V trimmed by 6 bases and J by 7 bases, 7 bases remained unmatched. Germline V gene data show CDR1 as SGHRS and CDR2 as YFSETQ. The CDR3 covers 14 residues. The CDR3 DNA reads TGCGCCAGCAACTGGGCAGGGGGAAATTCACCCCTCCACTTT. It codes for CASNWAGGNSPLHF.

This clone was counted a single time. The V gene is TRBV4-1, the J gene TRBJ2-7; 7 bases map to TRBD1. V shed 3 bases, J shed 7 bases, and the junction held 6 bases outside the gene matches. Germline V gives CDR1 MGHRA, CDR2 YSYEKL. This CDR3 has 13 residues. The chain's CDR3 is CASSQYRGGEQYF. Written as DNA, the CDR3 is TGCGCCAGCAGCCAGTACAGGGGTGGGGAGCAGTACTTC.

This clone was observed a single time. In nucleotides, the CDR3 is TGTGCCAGCAGCTCGCCTAGTGGAAACACCATATATTTT. It encodes CASSSPSGNTIYF. The chain links TRBV28 to TRBJ1-3; the D is unclear. Germline loops: CDR1 MDHEN, CDR2 SYDVKM. V lost 6 bases, J lost 3 bases, and 9 bases lay in between. The CDR3 length is 13 residues.

A single count supports this clone. This chain joins TRBV30 and TRBJ1-6, with D perhaps TRBD1 (5 bases). Germline values: CDR1 GTSNPN, CDR2 SVGIG (reference sequence). V was cut by 3 bases and J by 9 bases, with 12 bases left in between. This CDR3 region has 13 residues. For the CDR3, the DNA is TGTGCCTGGAGCACGGGGGACCTTTCACCCCTCCACTTT. Its protein is CAWSTGDLSPLHF.

The chain employs TRBV14 and TRBJ2-3, with D possibly being TRBD1 (6 bases). Germline V gives CDR1 SGHDN, CDR2 FVKESK. The V end lost 4 bases, the J end lost 1 base, and 12 bases lay between the germline ends. This CDR3 is built from 15 residues. The CDR3 nucleotides are TGTGCCAGCAGCCCCTGGGGGCTAGGCACAGATACGCAGTATTTT. As protein: CASSPWGLGTDTQYF.

This clone was counted once. This chain links TRBV7-9 with TRBJ2-7, with 9 bases identical to TRBD1. This CDR3 spans 15 amino acids. Trimming removed 1 base from V and 6 bases from J; junction bases left unmatched: 7. The germline V gene has CDR1 SEHNR and CDR2 FQNEAQ (reference sequence). This CDR3 is CASSLGGWTGVEQYF. In DNA, the CDR3 is TGTGCCAGCAGCTTAGGGGGTTGGACAGGGGTCGAGCAGTACTTC.

The chain links TRBV4-2 to TRBJ2-6; weak D call: TRBD2 (5 bases). The CDR3 loop spans 21 amino acids. V lost 1 base and J 3 bases, leaving 25 bases between the germline ends. Germline values: CDR1 LGHNA, CDR2 YNFKEQ. CDR3 amino acids: CASSQVGVGSPYRDGANVLTF. CDR3 sequence (DNA): TGTGCCAGCAGCCAAGTCGGGGTTGGTTCTCCCTATAGGGATGGGGCCAACGTCCTGACTTTC.

This rearrangement joins TRBV5-1 to TRBJ1-2; 9 nucleotides align to TRBD1. Unmatched junction bases numbered 6, after V lost 3 bases and J lost 6 bases. CDR3 size: 14 residues. Germline V gene lookup returns CDR1 SGHRS and CDR2 YFSETQ. The CDR3 coding sequence is TGCGCCAGCAGCTCCTGGACAGGGGAGAATGGCTACACCTTC. It is translated as CASSSWTGENGYTF.

V is TRBV19 and J is TRBJ1-5; D possibly corresponds to TRBD1 (6 bases). Germline V gene sequence: CDR1 LNHDA, CDR2 SQIVND (reference sequence). Deletions cut 4 bases from V and 7 bases from J, with 11 bases between. The CDR3 has 13 residues. CDR3 region: CASSKQGQQPQHF. The CDR3 nucleotides read TGTGCCAGTAGTAAACAGGGTCAGCAGCCCCAGCATTTT. Full variable domain (remainder filled in from reference TRBV19 and TRBJ1-5): DGGITQSPKYLFRKEGQNVTLSCEQNLNHDAMYWYRQDPGQGLRLIYYSQIVNDFQKGDIAEGYSVSREKKESFPLTVTSAQKNPTAFYLCASSKQGQQPQHFGDGTRLSIL.

The chain carries TRBV3-1 (or the pseudogene TRBV3-2) and TRBJ1-5, with a weak D call TRBD1 (6 bases). The CDR3 has 15 residues. Per germline, CDR1 LGHDT and CDR2 YNNKEL (reference sequence). Trimming shortened V by 1 base and J by 7 bases, and 14 bases separated the two germline ends. In DNA, the CDR3 is TGTGCCAGCAGCCAAGGACCAGGGGCGAAGCAGCCCCAGCATTTT. Residues: CASSQGPGAKQPQHF.

The chain uses TRBV5-1 and TRBJ1-4; tentatively, D is TRBD1 (6 bases). The germline V gene encodes CDR1 SGHRS and CDR2 YFSETQ. The ends were cut back, 1 base at V and 8 bases at J, with 21 bases in the middle. The CDR3 totals 17 residues. The CDR3 sequence: CASSLRQAAGPAEKLFF. The CDR3 DNA sequence: TGCGCCAGCAGCTTGCGACAGGCTGCAGGACCCGCAGAAAAACTGTTTTTT.

This chain connects TRBV19 to TRBJ1-5; D perhaps matches TRBD1 (6 bases). The germline V and J ends were trimmed by 3 bases and 6 bases, with 12 bases remaining between them. The CDR3 sequence is 14 residues long. The germline CDR1 and CDR2 sequences are LNHDA and SQIVND (reference sequence). The CDR3: CASSIGGASQPQHF. CDR3 nucleotide sequence: TGTGCCAGTAGTATCGGGGGGGCCAGTCAGCCCCAGCATTTT.

This clone was observed a single time. The CDR3 loop is CASTAGSSGNTIYF. The CDR3 DNA is TGTGCCAGTACCGCCGGGAGCTCTGGAAACACCATATATTTT. The chain has TRBV19 and TRBJ1-3; D is ambiguous. V lost 7 bases, J lost 0 bases, and 10 bases lay in between. CDR1 is LNHDA and CDR2 is SQIVND in the germline V gene (reference sequence). This CDR3 region has 14 residues.

This rearrangement joins TRBV28 to TRBJ2-7; D ambiguous. This CDR3 region has 14 residues. Looked up from germline, CDR1 is MDHEN and CDR2 is SYDVKM. Between the trimmed V and J ends, which lost 2 bases and 2 bases, there was a span of 10 bases. The CDR3 spells CASSLMYGPYEQYF. The DNA for the CDR3 is TGTGCCAGCAGTTTAATGTACGGTCCCTACGAGCAGTACTTC.

J is TRBJ1-1 and V is TRBV29-1; no clear D gene. V was cut by 1 base and J by 4 bases, with 13 bases left in between. The CDR3 consists of 14 residues. CDR1 is SQVTM, CDR2 ANQGSEA, per germline. The chain's CDR3 is CSVEAPGWSTEAFF. CDR3 DNA: TGCAGCGTTGAAGCTCCCGGTTGGAGCACTGAAGCTTTCTTT.

This clone was seen a handful of times. The chain carries TRBV25-1 and TRBJ2-5; 8 bases fit TRBD2. The CDR3 consists of 18 residues. V shed 3 bases and J 4 bases; nucleotides not matched to a gene: 16. Germline V lookup: CDR1 MGHDK, CDR2 SYGVNS. The CDR3 nucleotides read TGTGCCAGCAGTGACCCCAGTGGGTTGCGGGGGGCCCGAGAGACCCAGTACTTC. The encoded protein is CASSDPSGLRGARETQYF. Full variable domain (rest looked up from reference TRBV25-1 and TRBJ2-5): EADIYQTPRYLVIGTGKKITLECSQTMGHDKMYWYQQDPGMELHLIHYSYGVNSTEKGDLSSESTVSRIRTEHFPLTLESARPSHTSQYLCASSDPSGLRGARETQYFGPGTRLLVL.

The rearrangement joins TRBV2 to TRBJ2-5, with TRBD2 identical over 13 bases. The germline V gene has CDR1 SNHLY and CDR2 FYNNEI. The trim removed 6 bases at V and 0 bases at J, leaving 1 base unmatched. The length of the CDR3 is 15 residues. The CDR3 DNA reads as TGTGCCAGCAGGGGGACTAGCGGGAACCAAGAGACCCAGTACTTC. It encodes CASRGTSGNQETQYF.

This chain joins TRBV9 and TRBJ1-4, with 10 bases that match TRBD1. Losses at the gene ends were 3 bases for V and 7 bases for J; bases not matched to a gene: 15. The V gene's germline CDR1 is SGDLS and CDR2 YYNGEE. This CDR3 spans 18 amino acids. CDR3 sequence (DNA): TGTGCCAGCAGCGCCACCGGGACAGGGGCCTCCAGAGGTGAAAAACTGTTTTTT. Its translation: CASSATGTGASRGEKLFF.

The rearrangement joins TRBV5-1 to TRBJ2-1; D is possibly TRBD2 (5 bases). The V end was cut by 7 bases, the J end by 2 bases, with 16 bases between. The CDR3 is made up of 15 amino acids. Looked up from germline, CDR1 is SGHRS and CDR2 is YFSETQ. The chain's CDR3 is CASANGLAAYNEQFF. CDR3 bases: TGCGCCAGCGCCAACGGACTTGCCGCCTACAATGAGCAGTTCTTC.

This chain connects TRBV30 to TRBJ2-5; D unresolved. The CDR3 runs 17 residues. CDR1 and CDR2 (germline): GTSNPN, SVGIG (reference sequence). Between the trimmed V and J ends, which lost 5 bases and 2 bases, there was a span of 24 bases. The CDR3 DNA sequence: TGTGCCTGGGACCGATCGAAAAAGAATAGTGTTCAAGAGACCCAGTACTTC. Its protein is CAWDRSKKNSVQETQYF.